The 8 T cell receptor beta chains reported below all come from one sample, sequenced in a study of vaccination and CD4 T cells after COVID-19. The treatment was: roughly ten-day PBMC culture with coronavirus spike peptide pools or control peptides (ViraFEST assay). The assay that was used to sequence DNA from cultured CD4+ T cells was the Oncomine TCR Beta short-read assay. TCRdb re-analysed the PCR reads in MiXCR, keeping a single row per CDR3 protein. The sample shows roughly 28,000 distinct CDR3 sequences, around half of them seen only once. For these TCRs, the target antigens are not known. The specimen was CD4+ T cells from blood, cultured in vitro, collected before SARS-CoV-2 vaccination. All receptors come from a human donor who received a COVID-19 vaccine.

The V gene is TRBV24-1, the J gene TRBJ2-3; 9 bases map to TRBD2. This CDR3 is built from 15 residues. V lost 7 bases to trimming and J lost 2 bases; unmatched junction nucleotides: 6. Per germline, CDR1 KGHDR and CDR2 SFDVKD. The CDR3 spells CATRSLAGDTDTQYF. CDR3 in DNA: TGTGCCACCAGGTCACTAGCGGGCGACACAGATACGCAGTATTTT.

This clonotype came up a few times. The DNA of the CDR3 is TGTGCCAGCAGCCACAGGCGGGGGGGCACAGATACGCAGTATTTT. Its translation: CASSHRRGGTDTQYF. The chain uses TRBV7-2 and TRBJ2-3, with 8 bases fitting TRBD2. Trimming at V came to 5 bases and at J to 1 base, leaving 5 bases not matched to a gene. This CDR3 is built from 15 residues. Germline V CDR1 and CDR2: SGHTA, FQGNSA.

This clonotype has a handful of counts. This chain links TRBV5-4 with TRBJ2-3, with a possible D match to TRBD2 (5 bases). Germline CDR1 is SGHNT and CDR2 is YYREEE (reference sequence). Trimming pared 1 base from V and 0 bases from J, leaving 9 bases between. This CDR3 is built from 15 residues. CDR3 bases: TGTGCCAGCAGCTTGCGAAGCGGAAGCACAGATACGCAGTATTTT. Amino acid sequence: CASSLRSGSTDTQYF.

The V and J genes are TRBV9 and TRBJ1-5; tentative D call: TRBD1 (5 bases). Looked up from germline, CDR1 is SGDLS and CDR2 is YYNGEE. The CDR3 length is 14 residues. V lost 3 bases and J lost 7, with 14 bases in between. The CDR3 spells CASSAGGRGQPQHF. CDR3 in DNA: TGTGCCAGCAGCGCTGGGGGTAGAGGGCAGCCCCAGCATTTT.

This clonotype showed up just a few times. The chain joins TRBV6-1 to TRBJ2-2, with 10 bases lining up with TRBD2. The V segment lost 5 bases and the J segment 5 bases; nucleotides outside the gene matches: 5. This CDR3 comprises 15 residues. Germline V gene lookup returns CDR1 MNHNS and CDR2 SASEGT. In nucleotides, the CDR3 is TGTGCCAGCAGTCGAGCGGGGGGGGATACCGGGGAGCTGTTTTTT. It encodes CASSRAGGDTGELFF.

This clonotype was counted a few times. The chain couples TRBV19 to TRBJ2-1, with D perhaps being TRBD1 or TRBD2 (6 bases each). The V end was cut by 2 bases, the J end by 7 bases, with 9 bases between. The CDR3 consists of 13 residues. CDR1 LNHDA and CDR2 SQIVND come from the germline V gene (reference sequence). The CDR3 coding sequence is TGTGCCAGTAGTATAACAGGGAGGAATGAGCAGTTCTTC. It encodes CASSITGRNEQFF. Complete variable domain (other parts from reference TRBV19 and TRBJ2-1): DGGITQSPKYLFRKEGQNVTLSCEQNLNHDAMYWYRQDPGQGLRLIYYSQIVNDFQKGDIAEGYSVSREKKESFPLTVTSAQKNPTAFYLCASSITGRNEQFFGPGTRLTVL.

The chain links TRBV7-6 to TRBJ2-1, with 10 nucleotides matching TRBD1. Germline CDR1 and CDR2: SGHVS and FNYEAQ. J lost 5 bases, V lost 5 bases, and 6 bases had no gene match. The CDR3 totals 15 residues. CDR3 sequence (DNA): TGTGCCAGCAGCCCCGGGGACAGGGGTCACAATGAGCAGTTCTTC. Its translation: CASSPGDRGHNEQFF.

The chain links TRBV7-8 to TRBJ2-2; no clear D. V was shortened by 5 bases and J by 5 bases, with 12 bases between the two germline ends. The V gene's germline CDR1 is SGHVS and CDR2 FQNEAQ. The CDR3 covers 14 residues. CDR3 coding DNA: TGTGCCAGCAGCCCTAGGACGTGGACCGGGGAGCTGTTTTTT. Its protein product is CASSPRTWTGELFF.